This T cell receptor beta chain came from a study of Graves' ophthalmopathy and Graves' hyperthyroidism. In regard to this clonotype: Its antigen is as yet unknown.

Beta-chain TCR CDR3 regions were amplified from RNA transcripts. After a first-round RT-PCR with HTBI primers, a second-round multiplex PCR was run. TCRdb passed the multiplex PCR reads through MiXCR, listing each CDR3 protein once. The repertoire holds approximately 700,000 distinct CDR3 sequences, with 40% as singletons. Study-level points and caveats: In blood appeared most of the expanded thyroid clonotypes whose frequency exceeded 0.001. Ophthalmopathy cases were distinguished from stable hyperthyroidism by a 13-signature model, reaching 85% to 90% sensitivity and about 81% specificity.

The CDR3 has 15 amino acids. CDR1 and CDR2 (germline): MGHDK, SYGVNS. V lost 4 bases to trimming and J lost 0 bases, with 10 bases between them. Diagnosis relied on clinical symptoms, serum thyroxine, TRAb, thyroid ultrasound and orbital computed tomography. Sampling under 12 ml of fresh peripheral blood provided the PBMCs. The clonotype was recovered from an adult man with Graves' ophthalmopathy. Specimen: peripheral blood. The chain links TRBV25-1 to TRBJ1-3, with D possibly being TRBD1 (5 bases). DNA of the CDR3: TGTGCCAGCAGTGGAGGGGAATTCTCTGGAAACACCATATATTTT. It yields the protein CASSGGEFSGNTIYF.